This TCR beta chain stems from a study of vaccination effects on CD4 cells after COVID-19. CD4+ T cells specific for antigen were expanded with viral peptide pools by the ViraFEST assay before sequencing. Isolating CD4+ T cells followed approximately nine days of culture. PCR-confirmed SARS-CoV-2 infection occurred in the person between March and December 2020. Findings and limits, study-wide: Convalescent patients in the study were few, and early post-infection timepoints were absent. Late post-vaccination samples showed marked contraction of infection- and vaccine-induced clones.

Per germline, CDR1 SGHDN and CDR2 FVKESK. V trimming: 1 base; J trimming: 4 bases; junction bases outside the gene matches: 6. The CDR3 totals 16 residues. As concerns this clone: The target antigen is unknown.

Generated by immunoSEQ multiplex PCR, the TCRdb table keeps only in-frame clones and is missing some. Altogether roughly 57,000 clones are present, more than 75% being singletons, with the ten largest covering approximately 5.8%. The TCR sequence derives from a human donor who had a prior SARS-CoV-2 infection. The starting material was CD4+ T cells from PBMCs cultured with HIV peptides, obtained before COVID-19 vaccination. Subset described: HIV-1 Nef peptide pool negative control/reference culture. The rearrangement uses TRBV14 and TRBJ2-3; 9 bases agree with TRBD2. CDR3 in amino acids: CASSQVAGGPADTQYF. The CDR3 nucleotides read TGTGCCAGCAGCCAAGTGGCGGGGGGGCCGGCAGATACGCAGTATTTT.